This T cell receptor beta chain was documented in a study of cytomegalovirus exposure and HLA in healthy donors. The CDR3 runs 15 residues. The V end lost 8 bases, the J end lost 9 bases, and 23 bases lay between the germline ends. The germline V gene has CDR1 MDHEN and CDR2 SYDVKM. The primer mix had 60 Vbeta and 13 Jbeta primers. Sequencing used immunoSEQ multiplex PCR; TCRdb keeps in-frame clones, though not all of them. This table holds some 110,000 clones. As regards this clone: Its antigen is unknown.

Study-wide results and limits: In vitro confirmation showed three CMV-associated chains to be CMV antigen specific.

The J gene is TRBJ2-1, the V gene TRBV28; D may be TRBD2 (5 bases). The clonotype was recovered from a man between 40 and 49 years old in good health and CMV-seropositive. The specimen sequenced was PBMCs. The CDR3 sequence: CASRPRTSPMSEQFF. In DNA, the CDR3 is TGTGCCAGCCGGCCCCGGACTTCTCCTATGAGTGAGCAGTTCTTC.